The clone carrying this T cell receptor beta chain has at least ten counts. This entry is derived from a study of blood T cell repertoires in COVID-19. Study-wide background: Acute and convalescent COVID-19 specimens originated in the United States, Italy and Spain. T cells, B-cell-depleted T cells, or PBMCs provided the cDNA or gDNA that served as material.

Germline V gene data show CDR1 as SGDLS and CDR2 as YYNGEE. The J segment lost 4 bases and the V segment lost 5 bases, leaving 4 bases of the junction unmatched. The CDR3 is 13 amino acids. Repertoires were generated with immunoSEQ multiplex PCR, while TCRdb's copy carries only in-frame clones and drops some. The sample carries 120,000 or so clones, roughly 85% recorded once. Sample: peripheral blood. The sequence was obtained from a man at least 80 years old with active or convalescent COVID-19. V is TRBV9 and J is TRBJ2-3; TRBD2 aligns across 7 bases. The CDR3 nucleotides are TGTGCCAGCAGATCTAGCGGTTCAGATACGCAGTATTTT. It encodes CASRSSGSDTQYF.